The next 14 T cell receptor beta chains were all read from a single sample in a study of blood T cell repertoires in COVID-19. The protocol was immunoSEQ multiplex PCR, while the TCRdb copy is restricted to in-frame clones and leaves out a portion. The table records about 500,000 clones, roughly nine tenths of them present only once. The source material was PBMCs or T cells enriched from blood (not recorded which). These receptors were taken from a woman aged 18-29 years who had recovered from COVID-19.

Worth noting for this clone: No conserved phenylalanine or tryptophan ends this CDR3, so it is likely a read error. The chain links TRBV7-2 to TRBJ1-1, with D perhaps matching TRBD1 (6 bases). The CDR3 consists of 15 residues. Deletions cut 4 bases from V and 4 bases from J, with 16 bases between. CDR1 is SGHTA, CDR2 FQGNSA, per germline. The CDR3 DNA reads TGTGCCAGCAGCTCGGAGGGGGGGCAGATCACTGAAGCTTTCCTT. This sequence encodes CASSSEGGQITEAFL.

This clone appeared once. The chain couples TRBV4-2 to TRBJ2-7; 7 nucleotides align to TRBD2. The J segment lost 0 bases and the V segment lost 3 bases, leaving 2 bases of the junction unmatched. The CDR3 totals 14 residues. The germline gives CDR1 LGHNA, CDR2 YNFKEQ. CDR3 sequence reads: CASSHLAASYEQYF. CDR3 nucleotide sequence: TGTGCCAGCAGCCACCTAGCGGCCTCCTACGAGCAGTACTTC.

The CDR3 loop reads CASSDITGRYTEAFF. CDR3 in DNA: TGTGCCAGCTCTGACATTACCGGCCGCTACACTGAAGCTTTCTTT. The chain links TRBV18 to TRBJ1-1; D unresolved. Trimming shortened V by 6 bases and J by 3 bases, and 17 bases separated the two germline ends. The CDR3 consists of 15 residues. CDR1 and CDR2 from the germline V gene are KGHSH and LQKENI.

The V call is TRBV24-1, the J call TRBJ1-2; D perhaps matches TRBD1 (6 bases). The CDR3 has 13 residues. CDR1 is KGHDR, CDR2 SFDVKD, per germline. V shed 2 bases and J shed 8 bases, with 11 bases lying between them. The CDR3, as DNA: TGTGCCACCAGTGATTGGGGGCCGTCAGGCTACACCTTC. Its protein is CATSDWGPSGYTF.

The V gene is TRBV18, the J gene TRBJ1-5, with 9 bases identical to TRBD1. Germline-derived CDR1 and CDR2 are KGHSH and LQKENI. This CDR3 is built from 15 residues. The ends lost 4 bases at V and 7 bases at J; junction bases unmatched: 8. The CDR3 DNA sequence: TGTGCCAGCTCACGGGACAGGGACCTAGAACAGCCCCAGCATTTT. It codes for CASSRDRDLEQPQHF.

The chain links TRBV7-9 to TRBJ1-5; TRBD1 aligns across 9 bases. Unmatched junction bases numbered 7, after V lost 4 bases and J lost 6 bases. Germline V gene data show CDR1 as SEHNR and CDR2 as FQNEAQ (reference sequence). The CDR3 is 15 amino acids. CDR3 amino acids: CASSSDRGGIQPQHF. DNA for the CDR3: TGTGCCAGCAGCTCGGACAGGGGAGGGATTCAGCCCCAGCATTTT.

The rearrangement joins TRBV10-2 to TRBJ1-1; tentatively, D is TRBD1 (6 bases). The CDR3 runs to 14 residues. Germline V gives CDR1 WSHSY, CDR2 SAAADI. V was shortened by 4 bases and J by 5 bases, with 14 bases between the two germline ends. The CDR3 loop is CASSVPGQRTEAFF. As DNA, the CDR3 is TGCGCCAGCAGTGTTCCGGGACAAAGGACTGAAGCTTTCTTT.

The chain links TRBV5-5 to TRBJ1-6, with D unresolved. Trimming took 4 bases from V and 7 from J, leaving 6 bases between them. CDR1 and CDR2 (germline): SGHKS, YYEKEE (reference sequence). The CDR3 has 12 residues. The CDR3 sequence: CASSPQNSPLHF. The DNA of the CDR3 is TGTGCCAGCAGCCCCCAAAATTCACCCCTCCACTTT.

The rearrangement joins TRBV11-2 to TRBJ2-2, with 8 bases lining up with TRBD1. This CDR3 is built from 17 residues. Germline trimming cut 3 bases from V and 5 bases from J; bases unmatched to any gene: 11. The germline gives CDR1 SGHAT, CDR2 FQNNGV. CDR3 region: CASSFSRDRMVTGELFF. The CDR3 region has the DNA TGTGCCAGCAGCTTCAGTAGGGACAGGATGGTGACCGGGGAGCTGTTTTTT.

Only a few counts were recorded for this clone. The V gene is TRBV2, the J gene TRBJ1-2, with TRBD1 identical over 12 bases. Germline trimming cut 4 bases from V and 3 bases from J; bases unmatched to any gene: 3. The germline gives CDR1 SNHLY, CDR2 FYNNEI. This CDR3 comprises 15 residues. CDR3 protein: CASSGDRGRDYGYTF. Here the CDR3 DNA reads TGTGCCAGCAGTGGGGACAGGGGGCGTGACTATGGCTACACCTTC.

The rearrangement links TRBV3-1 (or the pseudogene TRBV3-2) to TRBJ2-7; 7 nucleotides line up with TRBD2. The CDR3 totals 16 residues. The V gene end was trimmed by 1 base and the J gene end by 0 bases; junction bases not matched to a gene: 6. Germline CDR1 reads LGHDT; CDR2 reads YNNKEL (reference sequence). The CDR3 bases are TGTGCCAGCAGCCAAGCCCGCTGGGAGGGCTCCTACGAGCAGTACTTC. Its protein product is CASSQARWEGSYEQYF.

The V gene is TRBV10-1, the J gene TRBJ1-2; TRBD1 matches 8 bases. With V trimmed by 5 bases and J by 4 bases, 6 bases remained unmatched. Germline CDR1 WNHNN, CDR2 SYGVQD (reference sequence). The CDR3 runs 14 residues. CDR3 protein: CASSPQGVFYGYTF. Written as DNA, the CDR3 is TGCGCCAGCAGTCCACAGGGGGTTTTCTATGGCTACACCTTC.

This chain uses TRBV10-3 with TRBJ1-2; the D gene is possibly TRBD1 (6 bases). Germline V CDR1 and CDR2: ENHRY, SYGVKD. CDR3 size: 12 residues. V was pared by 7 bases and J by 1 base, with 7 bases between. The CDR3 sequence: CAIMDSNYGYTF. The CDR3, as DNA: TGTGCCATCATGGACAGTAACTATGGCTACACCTTC.

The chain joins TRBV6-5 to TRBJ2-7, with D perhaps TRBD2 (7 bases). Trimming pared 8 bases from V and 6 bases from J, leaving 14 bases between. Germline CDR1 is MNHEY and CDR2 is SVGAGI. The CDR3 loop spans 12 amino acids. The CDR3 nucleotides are TGTGCCAGCTGCCCGAGGGGGGGCGAGCAGTACTTC. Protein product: CASCPRGGEQYF.